Shown below are 25 T cell receptor beta chains from a single sample sequenced in a study of blood T cells in healthy people across ages. Then a second PCR, running about 6 to 12 cycles, was carried out with a sample-barcoded 5' primer and a J-beta primer mix. One entry per CDR3 protein, called by TCRdb with MiXCR from the 5' RACE reads. Of roughly 930,000 distinct CDR3 sequences in the sample, 40% to 60% were seen once. Material for sequencing was blood. All receptors come from a man aged 25 to 45 in good health.

Comment on this clonotype: The junction departs from the called germline gene at one end, perhaps through a read error. The chain combines TRBV11-2 with TRBJ2-2, with no clear D. Per the germline V gene, CDR1 is SGHAT and CDR2 is FQNNGV. CDR3 length: 15 residues. CDR3 sequence reads: CASSLESGNTGELFF. The CDR3 DNA reads TGTGCCAGCAGCCTAGAGTCGGGGAACACCGGGGAGCTGTTTTTT.

Notes on this clonotype: The junction departs from germline at one end; a sequencing error may be responsible. J is TRBJ2-7 and V is TRBV7-2; TRBD1 might be the D (5 bases). CDR3 size: 15 residues. The V gene's germline CDR1 is SGHTA and CDR2 FQGNSA. In DNA form, the CDR3 reads TGTGACAGCAGCTTAGAAGGACATCCCTCCTACGAGCAGTACTTC. As protein: CDSSLEGHPSYEQYF. The whole variable domain, filled in from reference TRBV7-2 and TRBJ2-7, reads GAGVSQSPSNKVTEKGKDVELRCDPISGHTALYWYRQSLGQGLEFLIYFQGNSAPDKSGLPSDRFSAERTGGSVSTLTIQRTQQEDSAVYLCDSSLEGHPSYEQYFGPGTRLTVT.

This clonotype was observed a few times. The genes are TRBV18 and TRBJ2-2, with a weak D call TRBD1 (6 bases). CDR3 length equals 14 residues. V dropped 2 bases and J dropped 4 bases, with 8 bases sitting between them. CDR1 is KGHSH, CDR2 LQKENI, per germline. The DNA for the CDR3 is TGTGCCAGCTCACCAGGGACAAGCACCGGGGAGCTGTTTTTT. Its translation is CASSPGTSTGELFF.

This clonotype was detected a few times. The gene calls are TRBV27 and TRBJ2-7; D is undetermined. Germline-derived CDR1 and CDR2 are MNHEY and SMNVEV (reference sequence). The CDR3 has 13 residues. V lost 2 bases to trimming and J lost 3 bases, with 8 bases between them. DNA for the CDR3: TGTGCCAGCAGTTTAAGGTCCTACTACGAGCAGTACTTC. Translating it yields CASSLRSYYEQYF.

This clonotype was observed a handful of times. The chain uses TRBV7-2 and TRBJ2-5; D gene ambiguous. Trimming cost V 2 bases and J 11 bases, with 12 bases left between them. The CDR3 has 12 residues. Germline-derived CDR1 and CDR2 are SGHTA and FQGNSA. CDR3 coding DNA: TGTGCCAGCAGCTTATCAGCTTACGGGCAGTACTTC. Protein: CASSLSAYGQYF.

Note on this clonotype: One base away lies a much larger clone, so this may be a sequencing read error. The chain employs TRBV2 and TRBJ2-5; 8 bases align to TRBD2. V gave up 6 bases and J gave up 5 bases; unmatched junction bases: 8. Germline V lookup: CDR1 SNHLY, CDR2 FYNNEI. The CDR3 runs 14 residues. CDR3 nucleotides: TGTGCCAGCAGGGTTCGGGGGGGCCTGGAGACCCAGTACTTC. Its translation: CASRVRGGLETQYF.

This clonotype was picked up a small number of times. V usage is TRBV29-1 and J usage is TRBJ2-3; D unclear. The V end lost 7 bases, the J end lost 5 bases, and 19 bases lay between the germline ends. The germline CDR1 and CDR2 sequences are SQVTM and ANQGSEA. The CDR3 runs 14 residues. CDR3 sequence reads: CSAQSRLPRDTQYF. CDR3 nucleotides: TGCAGCGCCCAGTCCCGCCTCCCCAGAGATACGCAGTATTTT.

V is TRBV10-3 and J is TRBJ2-3; D may be TRBD1 (5 bases). The germline CDR1 and CDR2 sequences are ENHRY and SYGVKD. V was shortened by 6 bases and J by 3 bases, with 19 bases between the two germline ends. This CDR3 comprises 16 residues. CDR3 DNA sequence: TGTGCCATCAGCGCCCTAAGGGGCGCGGAAACAGATACGCAGTATTTT. This encodes CAISALRGAETDTQYF.

The rearrangement uses TRBV7-9 and TRBJ2-1; 15 nucleotides align to TRBD2. Germline lookup yields CDR1 SEHNR and CDR2 FQNEAQ (reference sequence). The junction had 8 bases not matched to a gene; V was cut back by 6 bases and J by 8 bases. The CDR3 consists of 16 residues. The CDR3 spells CASRRTSGGAVDEQFF. CDR3 coding DNA: TGTGCCAGCAGAAGGACTAGCGGGGGGGCCGTAGATGAGCAGTTCTTC. Full variable domain (missing parts from reference TRBV7-9 and TRBJ2-1): DTGVSQNPRHKITKRGQNVTFRCDPISEHNRLYWYRQTLGQGPEFLTYFQNEAQLEKSRLLSDRFSAERPKGSFSTLEIQRTEQGDSAMYLCASRRTSGGAVDEQFFGPGTRLTVL.

The chain joins TRBV4-1 to TRBJ2-1, with D perhaps TRBD1 (6 bases). The V gene's germline CDR1 is MGHRA and CDR2 YSYEKL. The CDR3 extends over 15 amino acids. Trimming shortened V by 4 bases and J by 2 bases, and 12 bases separated the two germline ends. CDR3 sequence (DNA): TGCGCCAGCAGCCCCCGGGACACCCCCTACAATGAGCAGTTCTTC. Residues: CASSPRDTPYNEQFF.

This clonotype occurred a few times. The V and J genes are TRBV4-1 and TRBJ2-3; TRBD1 might be the D (5 bases). The CDR3 covers 15 residues. Looked up from germline, CDR1 is MGHRA and CDR2 is YSYEKL. The V end was cut by 0 bases, the J end by 2 bases, with 9 bases between. CDR3 bases: TGCGCCAGCAGCCAAGAGGGGCAGTACACAGATACGCAGTATTTT. It specifies CASSQEGQYTDTQYF.

This clonotype was observed once. Mismatch with germline at one junction end may stem from a read error. This chain links TRBV5-6 with TRBJ1-5; possibly TRBD1 for D (5 bases). Germline assignment: CDR1 SGHDT and CDR2 YYEEEE. The CDR3 covers 17 residues. The CDR3, as DNA: TGTGCCAGCAGCTTCTCCGGGGCACGGGATAGCAATCAGTCCCAGCATTTT. This encodes CASSFSGARDSNQSQHF. The full variable domain, rest sourced from reference TRBV5-6 and TRBJ1-5, is DAGVTQSPTHLIKTRGQQVTLRCSPKSGHDTVSWYQQALGQGPQFIFQYYEEEERQRGNFPDRFSGHQFPNYSSELNVNALLLGDSALYLCASSFSGARDSNQSQHFGDGTRLSIL.

This clonotype was counted only a few times. V and J are TRBV5-1 and TRBJ1-1; D is perhaps TRBD1 (5 bases). Trimming shortened V by 4 bases and J by 2 bases, and 18 bases separated the two germline ends. The CDR3 is made up of 16 amino acids. CDR1 is SGHRS and CDR2 is YFSETQ in the germline V gene. CDR3 residues: CASSPGHGGSNTEAFF. CDR3 nucleotide sequence: TGCGCCAGCAGCCCGGGGCACGGAGGTAGCAACACTGAAGCTTTCTTT.

The rearrangement links TRBV9 to TRBJ2-7, with D perhaps assigned TRBD1 or TRBD2 (6 bases each). Germline CDR1 and CDR2: SGDLS and YYNGEE. The CDR3 spans 15 residues. Trimming stripped 0 bases from V and 2 bases from J, with 12 bases between. Written as DNA, the CDR3 is TGTGCCAGCAGCGTAGCCGGGGGCCAAGCCTACGAGCAGTACTTC. Residues: CASSVAGGQAYEQYF.

The CDR3 reads CASSQDWTGYYEQYF. CDR3 coding DNA: TGTGCCAGCAGCCAAGATTGGACAGGATACTACGAGCAGTACTTC. This sequence joins TRBV3-1 and TRBJ2-4; 7 bases agree with TRBD1. Gene TRBJ2-7 matches the end of the DNA better, so the J call may be wrong. CDR3 length: 15 residues. Germline loops: CDR1 LGHDT, CDR2 YNNKEL (reference sequence).

This clonotype was seen many times. J is TRBJ2-1 and V is TRBV2; D gene unclear. V dropped 6 bases and J dropped 4 bases, with 10 bases sitting between them. CDR1 is SNHLY, CDR2 FYNNEI, per germline. The CDR3 extends over 13 amino acids. The CDR3 region is CASSVWSYNEQFF. CDR3 nucleotide sequence: TGTGCCAGCAGCGTCTGGTCATACAATGAGCAGTTCTTC.

V gene TRBV30 combines with J gene TRBJ2-5; TRBD2 aligns across 8 bases. TRBJ2-7 matches the DNA end more closely, so the J call is doubtful. The length of the CDR3 is 14 residues. Germline values: CDR1 GTSNPN, CDR2 SVGIG (reference sequence). The CDR3 region is CAWSPASGPHEQYF. The CDR3 DNA reads as TGTGCCTGGAGTCCCGCTAGCGGGCCCCACGAGCAGTACTTC.

The rearrangement links TRBV20-1 to TRBJ2-7; tentative D call: TRBD1 (8 bases). The J call may be faulty, since TRBJ2-5 better matches the DNA end. This CDR3 has 14 residues. Germline V gene lookup returns CDR1 DFQATT and CDR2 SNEGSKA (reference sequence). The CDR3 nucleotides are TGCAGTCCACGGACAGGGAGGGAATGGGAGACCCAGTACTTC. It is translated as CSPRTGREWETQYF.

This clonotype was observed once. This chain uses TRBV20-1 with TRBJ2-2; 7 bases are shared with TRBD1. CDR3 length equals 15 residues. The V gene end was trimmed by 6 bases and the J gene end by 0 bases; junction bases not matched to a gene: 7. Germline CDR1 and CDR2: DFQATT and SNEGSKA (reference sequence). The CDR3 spells CSAGSGTANTGELFF. CDR3 nucleotide sequence: TGCAGTGCGGGATCCGGGACAGCGAACACCGGGGAGCTGTTTTTT.

The chain carries TRBV6-2 or TRBV6-3 and TRBJ2-1; D perhaps matches TRBD2 (5 bases). Trimming stripped 7 bases from V and 0 bases from J, with 13 bases between. The CDR3 is made up of 15 amino acids. Germline CDR1 reads MNHEY; CDR2 reads SVGEGT. CDR3 sequence (DNA): TGTGCCAGCAAGAGGGAGACTCGCTCCTACAATGAGCAGTTCTTC. It codes for CASKRETRSYNEQFF.

As for this clonotype: Compared with germline, one end of the junction differs, possibly owing to a read error. The rearrangement links TRBV20-1 to TRBJ2-3; 9 bases match TRBD2. CDR3 size: 16 residues. CDR1 and CDR2 (germline): DFQATT, SNEGSKA (reference sequence). The chain's CDR3 is CSAKKSSGVSTDTRYF. CDR3 in DNA: TGCAGTGCCAAAAAATCTAGCGGGGTTAGCACAGATACGCGGTATTTT.

This chain connects TRBV7-9 to TRBJ1-1; D is possibly TRBD1 (6 bases). The ends were cut back, 6 bases at V and 5 bases at J, with 19 bases in the middle. Per the germline V gene, CDR1 is SEHNR and CDR2 is FQNEAQ (reference sequence). The CDR3 extends over 15 amino acids. The CDR3 region is CASSPRGEGRTEAFF. CDR3 DNA sequence: TGTGCCAGCAGTCCCAGGGGAGAGGGACGAACTGAAGCTTTCTTT. Supplemented by reference TRBV7-9 and TRBJ1-1, the full variable domain reads DTGVSQNPRHKITKRGQNVTFRCDPISEHNRLYWYRQTLGQGPEFLTYFQNEAQLEKSRLLSDRFSAERPKGSFSTLEIQRTEQGDSAMYLCASSPRGEGRTEAFFGQGTRLTVV.

The rearrangement joins TRBV6-5 to TRBJ1-2, with 7 nucleotides matching TRBD1. With 3 bases clipped from V and 10 bases from J, the junction kept 11 bases outside the gene matches. The CDR3 consists of 14 residues. CDR1 is MNHEY and CDR2 is SVGAGI in the germline V gene. The CDR3 region has the DNA TGTGCCAGCAGTTATCAGGGGGGGTATCGAGACTACACCTTC. Its protein is CASSYQGGYRDYTF.

The table lists this clonotype with a count of one. The chain carries TRBV6-1 and TRBJ2-4, with D perhaps matching TRBD2 (6 bases). With 10 bases removed from V and 0 bases from J, the gap between germline ends came to 16 bases. The CDR3 has 15 residues. Looked up from germline, CDR1 is MNHNS and CDR2 is SASEGT. The CDR3 region has the DNA TGTGCCATCCAAGGCGGGGAATTAGCCAAAAACATTCAGTACTTC. Translation: CAIQGGELAKNIQYF.

This rearrangement joins TRBV28 to TRBJ2-4; 10 bases map to TRBD1. Germline V gene data show CDR1 as MDHEN and CDR2 as SYDVKM. The CDR3 contains 21 residues. Trimming at V came to 5 bases and at J to 1 base, leaving 20 bases not matched to a gene. This CDR3 is CASSQQRTGGGTGRAKNIQYF. The CDR3 DNA is TGTGCCAGCAGTCAGCAGAGGACAGGGGGTGGAACGGGGAGGGCCAAAAACATTCAGTACTTC. Together with reference TRBV28 and TRBJ2-4, the CDR3 gives the full variable domain: DVKVTQSSRYLVKRTGEKVFLECVQDMDHENMFWYRQDPGLGLRLIYFSYDVKMKEKGDIPEGYSVSREKKERFSLILESASTNQTSMYLCASSQQRTGGGTGRAKNIQYFGAGTRLSVL.